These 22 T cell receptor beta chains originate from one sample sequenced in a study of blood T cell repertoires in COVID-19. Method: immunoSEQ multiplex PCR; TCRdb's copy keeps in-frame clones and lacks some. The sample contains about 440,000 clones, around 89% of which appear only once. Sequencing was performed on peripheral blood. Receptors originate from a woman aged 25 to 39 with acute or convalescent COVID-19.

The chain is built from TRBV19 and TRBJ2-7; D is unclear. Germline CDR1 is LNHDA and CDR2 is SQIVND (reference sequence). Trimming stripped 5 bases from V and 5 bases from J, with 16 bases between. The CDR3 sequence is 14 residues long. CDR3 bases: TGTGCCAGTAGTCGCCTGACTCGTACCGACGAGCAGTACTTC. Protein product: CASSRLTRTDEQYF. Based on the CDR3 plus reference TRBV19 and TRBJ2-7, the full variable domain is DGGITQSPKYLFRKEGQNVTLSCEQNLNHDAMYWYRQDPGQGLRLIYYSQIVNDFQKGDIAEGYSVSREKKESFPLTVTSAQKNPTAFYLCASSRLTRTDEQYFGPGTRLTVT.

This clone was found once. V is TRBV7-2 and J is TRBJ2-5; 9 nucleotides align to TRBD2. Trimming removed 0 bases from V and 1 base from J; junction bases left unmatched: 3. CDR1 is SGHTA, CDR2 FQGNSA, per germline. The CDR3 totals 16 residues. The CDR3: CASSLASGGFQETQYF. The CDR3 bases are TGTGCCAGCAGCTTAGCTAGCGGGGGTTTCCAAGAGACCCAGTACTTC.

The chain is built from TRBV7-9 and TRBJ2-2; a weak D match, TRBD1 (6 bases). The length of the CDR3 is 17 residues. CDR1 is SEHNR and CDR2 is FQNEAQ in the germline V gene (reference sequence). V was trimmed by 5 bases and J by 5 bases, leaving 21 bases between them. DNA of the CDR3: TGTGCCAGCAGCCCCAGGGGCTCCTTAACTCAGACCGGGGAGCTGTTTTTT. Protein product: CASSPRGSLTQTGELFF.

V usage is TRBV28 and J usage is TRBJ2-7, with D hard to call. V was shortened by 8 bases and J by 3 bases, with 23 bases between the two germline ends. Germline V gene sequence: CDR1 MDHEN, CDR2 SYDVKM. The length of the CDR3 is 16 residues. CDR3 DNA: TGTGCCAGCCCACAAGTAGCCGACTTCTTTAACTACGAGCAGTACTTC. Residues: CASPQVADFFNYEQYF.

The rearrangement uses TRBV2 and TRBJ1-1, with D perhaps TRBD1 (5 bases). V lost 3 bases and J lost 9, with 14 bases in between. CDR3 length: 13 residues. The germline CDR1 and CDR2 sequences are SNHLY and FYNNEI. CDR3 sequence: CASSEGPVRKAFF. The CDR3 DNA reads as TGTGCCAGCAGTGAGGGGCCGGTTAGGAAAGCTTTCTTT.

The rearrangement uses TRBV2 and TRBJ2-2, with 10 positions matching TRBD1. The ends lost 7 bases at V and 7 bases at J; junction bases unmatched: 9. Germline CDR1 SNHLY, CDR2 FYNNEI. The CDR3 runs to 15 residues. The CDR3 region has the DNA TGTGCCAGCACCCTGGGACAGGGGTCGAACGGGGAGCTGTTTTTT. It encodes CASTLGQGSNGELFF.

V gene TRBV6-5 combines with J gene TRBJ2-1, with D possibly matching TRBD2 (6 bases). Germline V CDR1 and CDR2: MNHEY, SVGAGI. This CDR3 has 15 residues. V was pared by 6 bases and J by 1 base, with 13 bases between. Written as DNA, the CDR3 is TGTGCCAGCAGGAAAGTCGGGGGTTCCTACAATGAGCAGTTCTTC. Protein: CASRKVGGSYNEQFF.

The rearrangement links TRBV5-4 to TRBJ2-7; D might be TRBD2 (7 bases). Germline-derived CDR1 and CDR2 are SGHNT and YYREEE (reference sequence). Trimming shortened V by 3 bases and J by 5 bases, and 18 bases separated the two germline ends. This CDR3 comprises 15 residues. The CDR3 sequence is CASSWGGPSYDEQYF. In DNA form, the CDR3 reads TGTGCCAGCAGCTGGGGGGGGCCTAGCTACGACGAGCAGTACTTC. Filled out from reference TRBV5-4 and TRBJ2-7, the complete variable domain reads ETGVTQSPTHLIKTRGQQVTLRCSSQSGHNTVSWYQQALGQGPQFIFQYYREEENGRGNFPPRFSGLQFPNYSSELNVNALELDDSALYLCASSWGGPSYDEQYFGPGTRLTVT.

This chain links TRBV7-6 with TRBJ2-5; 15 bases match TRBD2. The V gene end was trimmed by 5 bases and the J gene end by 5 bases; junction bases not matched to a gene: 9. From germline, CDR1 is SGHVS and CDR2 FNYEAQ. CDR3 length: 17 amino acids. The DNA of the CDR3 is TGTGCCAGCAGCCCCGGACTAGCGGGGGGGCTAGGGGAGACCCAGTACTTC. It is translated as CASSPGLAGGLGETQYF. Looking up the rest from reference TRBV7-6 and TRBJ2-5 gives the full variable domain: GAGVSQSPRYKVTKRGQDVALRCDPISGHVSLYWYRQALGQGPEFLTYFNYEAQQDKSGLPNDRFSAERPEGSISTLTIQRTEQRDSAMYRCASSPGLAGGLGETQYFGPGTRLLVL.

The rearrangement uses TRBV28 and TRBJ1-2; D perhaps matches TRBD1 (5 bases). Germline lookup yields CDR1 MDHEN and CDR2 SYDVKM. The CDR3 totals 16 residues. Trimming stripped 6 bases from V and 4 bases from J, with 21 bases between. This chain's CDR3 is CASSPRGGSGTYGYTF. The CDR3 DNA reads TGTGCCAGCAGCCCACGCGGGGGGTCGGGGACCTATGGCTACACCTTC.

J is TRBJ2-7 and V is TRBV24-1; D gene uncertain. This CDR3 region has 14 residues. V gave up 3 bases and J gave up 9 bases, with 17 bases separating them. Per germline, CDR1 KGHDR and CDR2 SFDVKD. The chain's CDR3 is CATSDEAYYIPQYF. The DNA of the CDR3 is TGTGCCACCAGTGATGAAGCCTACTATATACCGCAGTACTTC.

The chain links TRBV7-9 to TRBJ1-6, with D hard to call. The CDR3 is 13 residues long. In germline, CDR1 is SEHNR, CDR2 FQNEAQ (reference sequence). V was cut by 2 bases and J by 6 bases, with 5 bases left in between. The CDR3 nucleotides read TGTGCCAGCAGCTTAACGAGTAATTCACCCCTCCACTTT. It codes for CASSLTSNSPLHF.

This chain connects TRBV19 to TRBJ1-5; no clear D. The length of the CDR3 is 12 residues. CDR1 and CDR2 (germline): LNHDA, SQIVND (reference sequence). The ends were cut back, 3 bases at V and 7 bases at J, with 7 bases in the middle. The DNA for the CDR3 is TGTGCCAGTAGTATCGGTCCCCAGCCCCAGCATTTT. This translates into CASSIGPQPQHF. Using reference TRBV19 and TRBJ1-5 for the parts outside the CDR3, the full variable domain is DGGITQSPKYLFRKEGQNVTLSCEQNLNHDAMYWYRQDPGQGLRLIYYSQIVNDFQKGDIAEGYSVSREKKESFPLTVTSAQKNPTAFYLCASSIGPQPQHFGDGTRLSIL.

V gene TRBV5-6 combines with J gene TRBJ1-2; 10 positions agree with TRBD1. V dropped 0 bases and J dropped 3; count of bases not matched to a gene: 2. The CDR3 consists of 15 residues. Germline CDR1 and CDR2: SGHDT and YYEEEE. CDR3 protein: CASSLGQGADYGYTF. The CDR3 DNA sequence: TGTGCCAGCAGCTTGGGACAGGGGGCGGACTATGGCTACACCTTC. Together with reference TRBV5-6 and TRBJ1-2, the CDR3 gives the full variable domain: DAGVTQSPTHLIKTRGQQVTLRCSPKSGHDTVSWYQQALGQGPQFIFQYYEEEERQRGNFPDRFSGHQFPNYSSELNVNALLLGDSALYLCASSLGQGADYGYTFGSGTRLTVV.

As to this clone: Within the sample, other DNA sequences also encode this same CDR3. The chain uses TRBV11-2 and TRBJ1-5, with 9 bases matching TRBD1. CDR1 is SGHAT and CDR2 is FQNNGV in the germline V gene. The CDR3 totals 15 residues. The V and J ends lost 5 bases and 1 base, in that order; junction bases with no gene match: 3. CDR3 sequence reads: CASSPGTGSNQPQHF. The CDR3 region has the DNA TGTGCCAGCAGCCCCGGGACAGGGAGCAATCAGCCCCAGCATTTT.

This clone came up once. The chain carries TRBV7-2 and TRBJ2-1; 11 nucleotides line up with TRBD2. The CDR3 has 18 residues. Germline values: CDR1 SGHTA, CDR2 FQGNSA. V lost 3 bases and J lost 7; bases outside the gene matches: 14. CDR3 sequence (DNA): TGTGCCAGCAGCTTGGCCTCATCTCTAGCGGGGGGAATGAATGAGCAGTTCTTC. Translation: CASSLASSLAGGMNEQFF.

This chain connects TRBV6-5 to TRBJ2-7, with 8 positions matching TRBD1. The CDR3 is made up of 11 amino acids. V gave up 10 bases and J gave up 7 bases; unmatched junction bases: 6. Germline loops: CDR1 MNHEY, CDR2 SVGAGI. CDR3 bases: TGTGCCACCCAGGGGGCGAGGGAGCAGTACTTC. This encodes CATQGAREQYF.

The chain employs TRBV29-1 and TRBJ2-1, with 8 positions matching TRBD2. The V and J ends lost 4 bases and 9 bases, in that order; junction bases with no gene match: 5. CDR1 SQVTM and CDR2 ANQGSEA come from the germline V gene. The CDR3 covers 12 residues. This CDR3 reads CSVGSGGGEQFF. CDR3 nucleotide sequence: TGCAGCGTTGGGAGCGGGGGAGGTGAGCAGTTCTTC.

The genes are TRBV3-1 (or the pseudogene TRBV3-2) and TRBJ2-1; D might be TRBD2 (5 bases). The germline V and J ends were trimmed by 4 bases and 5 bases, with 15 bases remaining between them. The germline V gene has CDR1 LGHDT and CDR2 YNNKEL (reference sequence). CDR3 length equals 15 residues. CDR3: CASSPLAPRDNEQFF. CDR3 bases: TGTGCCAGCAGCCCCCTAGCTCCTCGGGACAATGAGCAGTTCTTC.

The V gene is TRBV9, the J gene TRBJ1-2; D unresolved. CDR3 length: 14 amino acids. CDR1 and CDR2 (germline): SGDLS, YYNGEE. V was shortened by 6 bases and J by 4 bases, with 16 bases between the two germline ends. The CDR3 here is CASTPGGSAYGYTF. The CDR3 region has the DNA TGTGCCAGCACCCCCGGAGGGAGCGCCTATGGCTACACCTTC.

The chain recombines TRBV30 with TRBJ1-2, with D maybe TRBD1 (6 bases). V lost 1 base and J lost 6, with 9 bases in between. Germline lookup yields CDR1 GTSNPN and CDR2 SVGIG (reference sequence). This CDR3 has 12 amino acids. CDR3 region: CAWSGGGDGYTF. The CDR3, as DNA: TGTGCCTGGAGTGGAGGGGGGGATGGCTACACCTTC. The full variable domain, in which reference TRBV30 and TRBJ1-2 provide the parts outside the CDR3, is SQTIHQWPATLVQPVGSPLSLECTVEGTSNPNLYWYRQAAGRGLQLLFYSVGIGQISSEVPQNLSASRPQDRQFILSSKKLLLSDSGFYLCAWSGGGDGYTFGSGTRLTVV.

CDR3 in DNA: TGCGCCAGCAGTATTGAGATTACAGATACGCAGTATTTT. It translates to CASSIEITDTQYF. This rearrangement joins TRBV10-1 to TRBJ2-3; D is unresolved. CDR3 size: 13 residues. V dropped 5 bases and J dropped 3 bases, with 9 bases sitting between them. The germline V gene encodes CDR1 WNHNN and CDR2 SYGVQD (reference sequence).